The rows below give T cell receptor beta chains drawn from one sample of a study of CD8 T cells in Susac syndrome. Each CDR3 protein is one row after TCRdb ran MiXCR on the immunoSEQ multiplex PCR reads. The sample has about 120,000 distinct CDR3 sequences; about 92% are singletons. The sequenced sample consisted of CD4+ T cells from PBMCs. All receptors derive from a human donor with multiple sclerosis. The CDR3 runs from the conserved cysteine through the conserved F or W. D genes are given only for firm matches. For some rows the clone size is stated as once, few or many, or as a class when expanded; others skip it.

once	NA	TRBJ1-4	TRBV29-1	11	TGCAGCGTTGGGGAGAATGAAAAACTGTTTTTT	CSVGENEKLFF
NA	TRBD1	TRBJ2-7	TRBV6-6	15	TGTGCCAGCAGTTACGGGGTCAGGGGGTTCTACGAGCAGTACTTC	CASSYGVRGFYEQYF
NA	NA	TRBJ1-1	TRBV3-1	14	TGTGCCAGCAGCCGAGACGGGACATCCACTGAAGCTTTCTTT	CASSRDGTSTEAFF
NA	NA	TRBJ2-2	TRBV10-3	13	TGTGCCATCAGTGAGTCGTATACCGGGGAGCTGTTTTTT	CAISESYTGELFF
NA	NA	TRBJ2-7	TRBV5-1	13	TGCGCCAGCAGCGCCGACAGGCTCTACGAGCAGTACTTC	CASSADRLYEQYF
NA	TRBD1	TRBJ1-5	TRBV18	15	TGTGCCAGCTCACGGGACAGAGATAGCAATCAGCCCCAGCATTTT	CASSRDRDSNQPQHF
NA	TRBD1	TRBJ2-2	TRBV15	15	TGTGCCACCAGCAGTAACAGGGGGCGGAGCGGGGAGCTGTTTTTT	CATSSNRGRSGELFF
NA	NA	TRBJ1-1	TRBV4-2	17	TGTGCCAGCAGCCAAGAAGGCGGCGGAACCTTGAACACTGAAGCTTTCTTT	CASSQEGGGTLNTEAFF
NA	NA	TRBJ2-3	TRBV11-1	14	TGTGCCAGCAGCTTAAAGGTCGGGTGGCATACGCAGTATTTT	CASSLKVGWHTQYF
NA	TRBD1	TRBJ2-6	TRBV7-8	17	TGTGCCAGCAGCTCCCCGGGACAGGGTTTTGGGGCCAACGTCCTGACTTTC	CASSSPGQGFGANVLTF
NA	NA	TRBJ2-5	TRBV29-1	13	TGCAGCGTTTCCTGGGGGATCCAAGAGACCCAGTACTTC	CSVSWGIQETQYF
NA	NA	TRBJ1-1	TRBV7-9	16	TGTGCCAGCAGCCCCCGGTTCGGGGTAGGGAACACTGAAGCTTTCTTT	CASSPRFGVGNTEAFF
NA	NA	TRBJ2-2	TRBV30	14	TGTGCCTGGAGTGTACTGTCCGGTTTGGGGGAGCTGTTTTTT	CAWSVLSGLGELFF
NA	NA	TRBJ1-6	TRBV7-2	15	TGTGCCAGCAGCCTGTCCACAGGTCCCAATTCACCCCTCCACTTT	CASSLSTGPNSPLHF
NA	NA	TRBJ1-6	TRBV19	15	TGTGCCAGTAGTACCGGGCAGGGTTCATATTCACCCCTCCACTTT	CASSTGQGSYSPLHF
NA	NA	TRBJ2-7	TRBV27	14	TGTGCCAGCAGCTTGACTAGTAAGCTCTACGAGCAGTACTTC	CASSLTSKLYEQYF
NA	NA	TRBJ1-5	TRBV30	15	TGTGCCTGGAGTGCGGGCGGGGGTGGAAATCAGCCCCAGCATTTT	CAWSAGGGGNQPQHF
NA	NA	TRBJ1-1	TRBV13	14	TGTGCCAGCAGCCCGCCTTGGGCGAACACTGAAGCTTTCTTT	CASSPPWANTEAFF
NA	TRBD1	TRBJ1-5	TRBV18	14	TGTGCCAGCTCACCCGGGACAGGGGACCTGCCCCAGCATTTT	CASSPGTGDLPQHF
NA	NA	TRBJ2-5	TRBV6-5	13	TGTGCCAGCAGTTCTTCCTACCAAGAGACCCAGTACTTC	CASSSSYQETQYF
NA	TRBD1	TRBJ1-6	TRBV6-5	15	TGTGCCAGCAGTACCCAGACAGGGTCGAATTCACCCCTCCACTTT	CASSTQTGSNSPLHF
NA	NA	TRBJ1-5	TRBV5-1	17	TGCGCCAGCAGCTTCCAAAGACAGAGATACCGAAATCAGCCCCAGCATTTT	CASSFQRQRYRNQPQHF
NA	NA	TRBJ1-5	TRBV20-1	15	TGCAGTGCCCAGACCCCAGGGGCGCTGGATCAGCCCCAGCATTTT	CSAQTPGALDQPQHF
once	NA	TRBJ2-7	TRBV6-1	15	TGTGCCAGCAGTGAAGGGGACCTTAAGGCCTACGAGCAGTACTTC	CASSEGDLKAYEQYF
NA	NA	TRBJ2-7	TRBV20-1	12	TGCAGTGCTTCCCCCCCTAGGTACGAGCAGTACTTC	CSASPPRYEQYF
NA	TRBD1	TRBJ2-7	TRBV18	14	TGTGCCAGCTCGGGGGACAGGAGCTCCTACGAGCAGTACTTC	CASSGDRSSYEQYF
NA	NA	TRBJ2-7	TRBV7-9	13	TGTGCCAGCAGCTTGGCGAGCTCCTACGAGCAGTACTTC	CASSLASSYEQYF
NA	TRBD1	TRBJ1-3	TRBV30	15	TGTGCCTGGAGAGGGAAGGGGGCTGCTGGAAACACCATATATTTT	CAWRGKGAAGNTIYF
NA	NA	TRBJ2-5	TRBV5-1	15	TGCGCCAGCAGCTTGGGATCGGGGCTCGTTGGGACCCAGTACTTC	CASSLGSGLVGTQYF
NA	NA	TRBJ2-7	TRBV7-2	14	TGTGCCAGCAGCCCCGGACCGGTACCCTACGAGCAGTACTTC	CASSPGPVPYEQYF
once	NA	TRBJ2-3	TRBV11-2	16	TGTGCCAGCAGCTTAGTCGGGTTCTGGGGGACAGATACGCAGTATTTT	CASSLVGFWGTDTQYF
NA	TRBD1	TRBJ1-6	TRBV5-1	14	TGCGCCAGCAGCATAGGGGGCGCGGGTTCACCCCTCCACTTT	CASSIGGAGSPLHF
NA	NA	TRBJ1-1	TRBV2	14	TGTGCCAGCAGTGAACTCCGCCAGAACACTGAAGCTTTCTTT	CASSELRQNTEAFF
NA	TRBD1	TRBJ2-7	TRBV2	14	TGTGCCAGCAGTGAAGGGAGACAGGGCCACGAGCAGTACTTC	CASSEGRQGHEQYF
NA	TRBD2	TRBJ2-1	TRBV6-2/TRBV6-3	17	TGTGCCAGCAGCTGGGCGAACCCGGGGGGGACCTACAATGAGCAGTTCTTC	CASSWANPGGTYNEQFF
NA	NA	TRBJ1-2	TRBV7-9	16	TGTGCCAGCAGCTTAGCGCTCTCCGGGGTCCGGGGTGGCTACACCTTC	CASSLALSGVRGGYTF
NA	TRBD2	TRBJ2-2	TRBV6-5	16	TGTGCCAGCAGTTCCCCTAGCGGGGGGGCCACCGGGGAGCTGTTTTTT	CASSSPSGGATGELFF
NA	NA	TRBJ1-3	TRBV20-1	13	TGCAGTCTCGGGGGCGACTCTGGAAACACCATATATTTT	CSLGGDSGNTIYF
once	NA	TRBJ1-1	TRBV29-1	14	TGCAGCGTGGGGGTCTTGGCCGGGGGCACTGAAGCTTTCTTT	CSVGVLAGGTEAFF
NA	NA	TRBJ1-2	TRBV6-6	16	TGTGCCAGCAGTTACTCGCAGAGGGAATTGGAATATGGCTACACCTTC	CASSYSQRELEYGYTF
NA	TRBD1	TRBJ1-2	TRBV7-2	14	TGTGCCAGCAGCTTAGCGGGACAGGGACATGGCTACACCTTC	CASSLAGQGHGYTF
NA	NA	TRBJ1-1	TRBV11-3	16	TGTGCCAGCAGCCCGAGGGTAGGGACGGTGAACACTGAAGCTTTCTTT	CASSPRVGTVNTEAFF
NA	TRBD2	TRBJ2-1	TRBV25-1	17	TGTGCCAGCAGTGAAGTGTCTAGCGGGGGGGCTATGGGTCAGCAGTTCTTC	CASSEVSSGGAMGQQFF
NA	TRBD1	TRBJ1-1	TRBV6-2/TRBV6-3	16	TGTGCCAGCAACTCCCTACAGGGGGCAGTGAACACTGAAGCTTTCTTT	CASNSLQGAVNTEAFF